This is a list of T cell receptor beta chains from one sample in a study of cytomegalovirus exposure and HLA in healthy donors. The data were produced by immunoSEQ multiplex PCR, yet TCRdb's version contains in-frame clones alone and is incomplete. Of about 190,000 clones detected, roughly 80% appear once; the ten largest clones hold about 5.6%. Sequenced: PBMCs. Receptor source: a woman younger than 45 in good health and CMV-seropositive. Each CDR3 is given with its conserved first and last residue. The order of the fields is D gene, V gene, clone size, CDR3 length, J gene, CDR3 DNA, CDR3 protein. The D gene is left open where the match is weak. Only some rows state a clone size, as once, few, many or a class for expanded clones.

d_call: .; v_call: TRBV6-5; clone_size: few; cdr3_length: 12; j_call: TRBJ1-1; cdr3_nt: TGTGCCAGCAGCCCCGGGGGGACTGAAGCTTTCTTT; cdr3_aa: CASSPGGTEAFF
d_call: .; v_call: TRBV5-6; clone_size: .; cdr3_length: 13; j_call: TRBJ2-7; cdr3_nt: TGTGCCAGCACTGATCTCAGCCGGGGGGAGCAGTACTTC; cdr3_aa: CASTDLSRGEQYF
d_call: .; v_call: TRBV10-2; clone_size: few; cdr3_length: 11; j_call: TRBJ2-5; cdr3_nt: TGCGCCAGCAGCCGTGAGGAGACCCAGTACTTC; cdr3_aa: CASSREETQYF
d_call: TRBD2; v_call: TRBV25-1; clone_size: .; cdr3_length: 17; j_call: TRBJ2-1; cdr3_nt: TGTGCCAGCAGTGAGTTGGCTAGCGGGACCAACTACAATGAGCAGTTCTTC; cdr3_aa: CASSELASGTNYNEQFF
d_call: .; v_call: TRBV6-5; clone_size: .; cdr3_length: 11; j_call: TRBJ1-2; cdr3_nt: TGTGCCAGCACCGGTGCCGGTGGCTACACCTTC; cdr3_aa: CASTGAGGYTF
d_call: .; v_call: TRBV11-2; clone_size: .; cdr3_length: 15; j_call: TRBJ2-1; cdr3_nt: TGTGCCAGCGGCCCCCAGTCGACTTCCTACAATGAGCAGTTCTTC; cdr3_aa: CASGPQSTSYNEQFF
d_call: TRBD1; v_call: TRBV6-5; clone_size: .; cdr3_length: 14; j_call: TRBJ2-7; cdr3_nt: TGTGCCAGCAGTTACATGACAGGGGGCGACGAGCAGTACTTC; cdr3_aa: CASSYMTGGDEQYF
d_call: .; v_call: TRBV19; clone_size: .; cdr3_length: 13; j_call: TRBJ1-1; cdr3_nt: TGTGCCAGTAGTATTAGCATTCAGACTGAAGCTTTCTTT; cdr3_aa: CASSISIQTEAFF
d_call: .; v_call: TRBV29-1; clone_size: .; cdr3_length: 12; j_call: TRBJ1-1; cdr3_nt: TGCAGCGTTGTCAGGTTGAACACTGAAGCTTTCTTT; cdr3_aa: CSVVRLNTEAFF
d_call: TRBD1; v_call: TRBV27; clone_size: .; cdr3_length: 12; j_call: TRBJ2-1; cdr3_nt: TGTGCCAGCAGTTCCCGGACAGGGATGTGTTTCTTC; cdr3_aa: CASSSRTGMCFF
d_call: .; v_call: TRBV7-9; clone_size: .; cdr3_length: 13; j_call: TRBJ2-2; cdr3_nt: TGTGCCAGCAGCCCGCAAGCGGACGGGGAGCTGTTTTTT; cdr3_aa: CASSPQADGELFF
d_call: .; v_call: TRBV15; clone_size: once; cdr3_length: 14; j_call: TRBJ1-1; cdr3_nt: TGTGCCACCAGCAGAGTTGGTCAGGGGACTGAAGCTTTCTTT; cdr3_aa: CATSRVGQGTEAFF
d_call: .; v_call: TRBV7-2; clone_size: .; cdr3_length: 13; j_call: TRBJ1-2; cdr3_nt: TGTGCCAGCAGCTCCCCCCCGGAGTATGGCTACACCTTC; cdr3_aa: CASSSPPEYGYTF
d_call: TRBD1; v_call: TRBV6-5; clone_size: .; cdr3_length: 16; j_call: TRBJ1-1; cdr3_nt: TGTGCCAGCAGTTTCCGGACAGGGGGCTTGAACACTGAAGCTTTCTTT; cdr3_aa: CASSFRTGGLNTEAFF